This passage covers 28 T cell receptor beta chains from one sample sequenced in a study of blood T cell repertoires in COVID-19. Clones were read by immunoSEQ multiplex PCR, and TCRdb kept only the in-frame ones, dropping some. The sample has some 240,000 clones, about 86% seen once. Specimen: PBMCs or T cells enriched from blood (not recorded which). All receptors come from a man in his fifties who had recovered from COVID-19.

This clone was counted ten times or more. The J gene is TRBJ2-7, the V gene TRBV23-1, with TRBD1 matching over 7 bases. TRBV23-1 is labeled an ORF, and its function is uncertain. The CDR3 is 15 residues long. J was trimmed by 1 base and V by 3 bases; bases with no gene match: 6. CDR3 DNA: TGCGCCAGCAGTCATCTGCAGGGGGATTCCTACGAGCAGTACTTC. Amino acid sequence: CASSHLQGDSYEQYF.

This clone was recorded at least ten times. The chain joins TRBV27 to TRBJ2-7; 10 bases map to TRBD2. J gave up 0 bases and V 8 bases, and 4 bases lay outside the gene matches. Germline loops: CDR1 MNHEY, CDR2 SMNVEV (reference sequence). The CDR3 has 14 amino acids. In DNA, the CDR3 is TGTGCCAGCCTCCGGACTAGCGGCTCCTACGAGCAGTACTTC. Its translation is CASLRTSGSYEQYF.

The chain has TRBV4-3 and TRBJ2-3; 10 bases align to TRBD2. The CDR3 is 14 amino acids. Trimming cost V 1 base and J 9 bases; bases outside gene matches: 4. The germline V gene encodes CDR1 LGHNA and CDR2 YSLEER. CDR3 region: CASSQVQREGTQYF. CDR3 coding DNA: TGCGCCAGCAGCCAAGTCCAGCGGGAGGGAACGCAGTATTTT.

The V and J genes are TRBV15 and TRBJ1-5, with 7 bases fitting TRBD1. CDR1 is LNHNV, CDR2 YYDKDF, per germline (reference sequence). Losses at the gene ends were 3 bases for V and 1 base for J; bases not matched to a gene: 0. There are 14 residues in the CDR3. CDR3 sequence (DNA): TGTGCCACCAGCAGGGGACAGAGCAATCAGCCCCAGCATTTT. It codes for CATSRGQSNQPQHF.

V gene TRBV10-1 combines with J gene TRBJ2-3; D is unclear. V dropped 0 bases and J dropped 3 bases, with 7 bases sitting between them. Germline V gene data show CDR1 as WNHNN and CDR2 as SYGVQD (reference sequence). This CDR3 comprises 14 residues. The CDR3 here is CASSESHGTDTQYF. The CDR3 DNA reads TGCGCCAGCAGTGAGTCCCACGGGACAGATACGCAGTATTTT.

The chain couples TRBV5-1 to TRBJ2-7, with a tentative D call TRBD1 (5 bases). The V and J ends lost 0 bases and 7 bases respectively, with 14 bases between them. The CDR3 runs to 14 residues. Germline CDR1 SGHRS, CDR2 YFSETQ. CDR3 residues: CASSLAGPLVEQYF. The CDR3 DNA is TGCGCCAGCAGCTTGGCAGGGCCCCTAGTGGAGCAGTACTTC. Full variable domain (rest looked up from reference TRBV5-1 and TRBJ2-7): KAGVTQTPRYLIKTRGQQVTLSCSPISGHRSVSWYQQTPGQGLQFLFEYFSETQRNKGNFPGRFSGRQFSNSRSEMNVSTLELGDSALYLCASSLAGPLVEQYFGPGTRLTVT.

The chain joins TRBV7-6 to TRBJ2-1; 8 bases match TRBD2. The CDR3 sequence is 20 residues long. The junction had 20 bases not matched to a gene; V was cut back by 4 bases and J by 3 bases. Germline CDR1 is SGHVS and CDR2 is FNYEAQ. The CDR3 DNA reads TGTGCCAGCAGCTCAGTGGGGCCACGGCTAGCGGGTGCACACTACAATGAGCAGTTCTTC. This translates into CASSSVGPRLAGAHYNEQFF.

The chain combines TRBV3-1 (or the pseudogene TRBV3-2) with TRBJ2-3, with D possibly being TRBD2 (5 bases). This CDR3 is 15 amino acids long. The germline gives CDR1 LGHDT, CDR2 YNNKEL (reference sequence). V was shortened by 4 bases and J by 1 base, with 12 bases between the two germline ends. The CDR3 sequence is CASSPAGRGTDTQYF. CDR3 nucleotide sequence: TGTGCCAGCAGCCCCGCTGGGCGGGGCACAGATACGCAGTATTTT.

The chain combines TRBV27 with TRBJ1-5; D uncertain. The length of the CDR3 is 15 residues. V was trimmed by 4 bases and J by 5 bases, leaving 15 bases between them. CDR1 and CDR2 (germline): MNHEY, SMNVEV (reference sequence). The CDR3 protein is CASSYESNRDQPQHF. The DNA for the CDR3 is TGTGCCAGCAGTTACGAGTCAAATCGGGATCAGCCCCAGCATTTT.

In DNA, the CDR3 is TGTGCCAGCTCAACCCGACTAGCGGGAGGCCCCTACGAGCAGTACTTC. Protein: CASSTRLAGGPYEQYF. This rearrangement joins TRBV18 to TRBJ2-7, with 13 bases that match TRBD2. The CDR3 totals 16 residues. J lost 2 bases, V lost 5 bases, and 6 bases had no gene match. Germline CDR1 and CDR2: KGHSH and LQKENI.

This sequence joins TRBV6-2 or TRBV6-3 and TRBJ1-2, with 9 bases matching TRBD1. V shed 6 bases and J 6 bases; nucleotides not matched to a gene: 8. This CDR3 has 14 residues. Germline CDR1 reads MNHEY; CDR2 reads SVGEGT. CDR3 sequence reads: CASSPTGGSDGYTF. In DNA form, the CDR3 reads TGTGCCAGCAGCCCTACAGGGGGCAGTGATGGCTACACCTTC.

The chain uses TRBV2 and TRBJ2-1; 7 nucleotides align to TRBD2. J lost 2 bases, V lost 8 bases, and 3 bases had no gene match. The CDR3 has 13 residues. Germline V gene data show CDR1 as SNHLY and CDR2 as FYNNEI. CDR3 protein: CASFAGAYNEQFF. CDR3 DNA: TGTGCCAGCTTTGCGGGGGCCTACAATGAGCAGTTCTTC.

There are a few counts of this clone. The V call is TRBV29-1, the J call TRBJ2-7; TRBD1 might be the D (5 bases). Trimming cost V 7 bases and J 2 bases, with 15 bases left between them. This CDR3 spans 13 amino acids. Germline CDR1 reads SQVTM; CDR2 reads ANQGSEA. CDR3 coding DNA: TGCAGCGCTCTGGGGCAGGGAACCTACGAGCAGTACTTC. This encodes CSALGQGTYEQYF.

Concerning this clone itself: Other DNA variants within this sample encode the same CDR3. The chain uses TRBV6-5 and TRBJ1-3; tentatively, D is TRBD1 (6 bases). The CDR3 totals 14 residues. The germline V gene encodes CDR1 MNHEY and CDR2 SVGAGI. Trimming shortened V by 3 bases and J by 2 bases, and 8 bases separated the two germline ends. CDR3 residues: CASSYRGTGNTIYF. The CDR3, as DNA: TGTGCCAGCAGTTATAGGGGGACTGGAAACACCATATATTTT.

This chain connects TRBV3-1 (or the pseudogene TRBV3-2) to TRBJ2-1; TRBD2 matches 15 bases. The V and J ends lost 4 bases and 8 bases, in that order; junction bases with no gene match: 3. Germline-derived CDR1 and CDR2 are LGHDT and YNNKEL (reference sequence). The CDR3 contains 15 residues. In DNA, the CDR3 is TGTGCCAGCAGCCCCCGGACTAGCGGGAGGGATGAGCAGTTCTTC. Translating gives CASSPRTSGRDEQFF.

The V gene is TRBV5-4, the J gene TRBJ2-2; 9 nucleotides line up with TRBD1. CDR3 size: 15 residues. The V gene's germline CDR1 is SGHNT and CDR2 YYREEE (reference sequence). V trimming: 4 bases; J trimming: 5 bases; junction bases outside the gene matches: 6. The chain's CDR3 is CASSPTGGRTGELFF. In DNA form, the CDR3 reads TGTGCCAGCAGCCCGACAGGGGGACGGACCGGGGAGCTGTTTTTT.

The gene calls are TRBV14 and TRBJ2-7, with 10 bases lining up with TRBD2. The germline CDR1 and CDR2 sequences are SGHDN and FVKESK. CDR3 length: 14 residues. The junction had 7 bases not matched to a gene; V was cut back by 7 bases and J by 4 bases. The CDR3 here is CASNRLAGGYEQYF. CDR3 sequence (DNA): TGTGCCAGCAACCGACTAGCGGGTGGATACGAGCAGTACTTC.

The rearrangement uses TRBV7-3 and TRBJ2-1; 11 bases fit TRBD2. Germline V gives CDR1 SGHTA, CDR2 FQGTGA. The CDR3 has 17 amino acids. V was clipped by 5 bases and J by 7 bases; unmatched bases: 13. The CDR3 nucleotides are TGTGCCAGCAGCCGAGGAACGGTAGCGGGAGGGAGTAATGAGCAGTTCTTC. It specifies CASSRGTVAGGSNEQFF.

The J gene is TRBJ1-2, the V gene TRBV6-5; TRBD1 is a possible D gene (5 bases). The CDR3 runs to 13 residues. V lost 3 bases and J lost 4, with 9 bases in between. Germline V gene sequence: CDR1 MNHEY, CDR2 SVGAGI. DNA of the CDR3: TGTGCCAGCAGTTATTCCAGGGTCTATGGCTACACCTTC. Encoded protein: CASSYSRVYGYTF.

This sequence joins TRBV11-2 and TRBJ2-1; a possible D gene is TRBD2 (5 bases). V was clipped by 0 bases and J by 11 bases, with 11 bases between them. The CDR3 covers 13 residues. Germline assignment: CDR1 SGHAT and CDR2 FQNNGV. The CDR3 loop reads CASSLDIETKQFF. DNA of the CDR3: TGTGCCAGCAGCTTAGATATTGAGACTAAGCAGTTCTTC. Variable domain in full (rest from reference TRBV11-2 and TRBJ2-1): EAGVAQSPRYKIIEKRQSVAFWCNPISGHATLYWYQQILGQGPKLLIQFQNNGVVDDSQLPKDRFSAERLKGVDSTLKIQPAKLEDSAVYLCASSLDIETKQFFGPGTRLTVL.

This clone was detected a few times. V usage is TRBV5-4 and J usage is TRBJ1-2; TRBD1 agrees at 8 bases. V lost 3 bases to trimming and J lost 7 bases; unmatched junction nucleotides: 8. The germline V gene encodes CDR1 SGHNT and CDR2 YYREEE (reference sequence). The CDR3 runs 14 residues. The DNA of the CDR3 is TGTGCCAGCAGCTCCCGTCAGGGGGCGCTTGGCTACACCTTC. It yields the protein CASSSRQGALGYTF.

The gene calls are TRBV11-2 and TRBJ1-6; tentatively, D is TRBD1 (6 bases). Germline V CDR1 and CDR2: SGHAT, FQNNGV. Trimming shortened V by 0 bases and J by 9 bases, and 12 bases separated the two germline ends. This CDR3 contains 15 residues. The CDR3 spells CASSLDHSRGSPLHF. CDR3 DNA: TGTGCCAGCAGCTTAGATCACTCCAGGGGTTCACCCCTCCACTTT.

About this clone: A much larger clone is a single base away; this may be a read error. The chain has TRBV7-2 and TRBJ1-2; D is undetermined. Between the trimmed V and J ends, which lost 1 base and 4 bases, there was a span of 7 bases. CDR1 is SGHTA, CDR2 FQGNSA, per germline. The CDR3 sequence is 13 residues long. This CDR3 reads CASSLELGYGYTF. In nucleotides, the CDR3 is TGTGCCAGCAGCTTAGAACTAGGCTATGGCTACACCTTC.

The chain is built from TRBV5-1 and TRBJ2-7; the D is unclear. CDR1 and CDR2 from the germline V gene are SGHRS and YFSETQ. Trimming took off 6 bases at V and 0 bases at J, with 7 bases between the two ends. This CDR3 spans 12 amino acids. CDR3 residues: CASTTDSYEQYF. The DNA for the CDR3 is TGCGCCAGCACCACAGACTCCTACGAGCAGTACTTC.

The chain uses TRBV7-2 and TRBJ2-7; tentative D call: TRBD1 (5 bases). Trimming removed 4 bases from V and 6 bases from J, with 16 bases in between. Germline lookup yields CDR1 SGHTA and CDR2 FQGNSA. CDR3 length: 14 amino acids. The CDR3 sequence is CASSSVAGKGEQYF. The CDR3 DNA sequence: TGTGCCAGCAGCTCCGTGGCAGGGAAGGGCGAGCAGTACTTC.

The chain links TRBV6-2 or TRBV6-3 to TRBJ2-7, with TRBD2 matching 15 bases. V lost 5 bases to trimming and J lost 4 bases; unmatched junction nucleotides: 6. Germline-derived CDR1 and CDR2 are MNHEY and SVGEGT. The CDR3 runs 16 residues. CDR3 bases: TGTGCCAGCAGTAAAGGGACTAGCGGGAGGACTTACGAGCAGTACTTC. It is translated as CASSKGTSGRTYEQYF.

The V and J genes are TRBV20-1 and TRBJ1-3; possibly TRBD1 for D (5 bases). Trimming removed 3 bases at V and 2 bases at J, with 11 bases between. CDR3 length: 14 amino acids. CDR1 is DFQATT and CDR2 is SNEGSKA in the germline V gene (reference sequence). CDR3 DNA: TGCAGTGCTAGTACGACAGTTCCTGGAAACACCATATATTTT. Translated, it gives CSASTTVPGNTIYF.

The rearrangement uses TRBV7-9 and TRBJ2-1; 16 nucleotides agree with TRBD2. The ends lost 4 bases at V and 7 bases at J; junction bases unmatched: 13. The germline gives CDR1 SEHNR, CDR2 FQNEAQ (reference sequence). The CDR3 is 19 amino acids. In DNA form, the CDR3 reads TGTGCCAGCAGCTCTACTTCCGGGACTAGCGGGGGGGCAGTAAATGAGCAGTTCTTC. It translates to CASSSTSGTSGGAVNEQFF.